These 23 T cell receptor beta chains originate from one sample sequenced in a study of T cells in Graves' hyperthyroidism and ophthalmopathy. It was RNA transcripts that yielded the amplified TCR beta CDR3 regions. The study used the HTBI primer set for a first-round RT-PCR of the TCR CDR3. MiXCR, run by TCRdb on the multiplex PCR reads, gives a single entry per CDR3 protein. The data show around 480,000 distinct CDR3 sequences, around 14% seen once. The sample taken for sequencing was blood. All receptors derive from a young woman with Graves' hyperthyroidism.

This chain joins TRBV9 and TRBJ2-1; 12 bases agree with TRBD1. J gave up 6 bases and V 4 bases, and 5 bases lay outside the gene matches. Germline lookup yields CDR1 SGDLS and CDR2 YYNGEE. The CDR3 is 15 residues long. CDR3 nucleotides: TGTGCCAGCAGCAACCGGGACAGGGGGCTCAATGAGCAGTTCTTC. Protein product: CASSNRDRGLNEQFF. Variable domain in full (rest from reference TRBV9 and TRBJ2-1): DSGVTQTPKHLITATGQRVTLRCSPRSGDLSVYWYQQSLDQGLQFLIQYYNGEERAKGNILERFSAQQFPDLHSELNLSSLELGDSALYFCASSNRDRGLNEQFFGPGTRLTVL.

This clonotype came up many times. The chain has TRBV11-2 and TRBJ2-3; 9 bases map to TRBD2. V gave up 4 bases and J gave up 5 bases; unmatched junction bases: 4. Germline CDR1 SGHAT, CDR2 FQNNGV. This CDR3 spans 14 amino acids. The DNA of the CDR3 is TGTGCCAGCAGCTGGAGCGGGAGGCAAGATACGCAGTATTTT. Its protein is CASSWSGRQDTQYF.

This clonotype appeared many times. The rearrangement links TRBV11-3 to TRBJ1-6; D call uncertain. Trimming left V 2 bases short and J 9 bases short, with 8 bases between. This CDR3 spans 13 amino acids. CDR1 SGHNT and CDR2 YENEEA come from the germline V gene. The CDR3 spells CASSLHGGSPLHF. The CDR3 DNA reads as TGTGCCAGCAGCTTACATGGTGGTTCACCCCTCCACTTT.

This clonotype was counted between two and nine times. The chain carries TRBV27 and TRBJ1-5, with TRBD1 matching over 7 bases. This CDR3 has 15 residues. The germline gives CDR1 MNHEY, CDR2 SMNVEV (reference sequence). The junction had 4 bases not matched to a gene; V was cut back by 2 bases and J by 3 bases. CDR3 residues: CASSLAGQHNQPQHF. The CDR3 nucleotides read TGTGCCAGCAGTTTAGCGGGACAGCACAATCAGCCCCAGCATTTT.

The chain has TRBV7-6 and TRBJ1-2; the D is unclear. The CDR3 runs to 17 residues. Germline V lookup: CDR1 SGHVS, CDR2 FNYEAQ. The V gene lost 5 bases and the J gene lost 0 bases, with 19 bases spanning the gap. CDR3 protein: CASSTQTVFGSNYGYTF. The CDR3 DNA sequence: TGTGCCAGCAGCACCCAGACCGTCTTCGGTTCTAACTATGGCTACACCTTC.

This chain uses TRBV12-5 with TRBJ1-1; tentatively, D is TRBD1 (6 bases). The CDR3 is 15 amino acids. Germline V gives CDR1 LGHNT, CDR2 FRNRAP. The V end lost 6 bases, the J end lost 4 bases, and 18 bases lay between the germline ends. CDR3 in amino acids: CASGLFGGLITEAFF. The DNA for the CDR3 is TGTGCTAGTGGCCTCTTTGGGGGGCTGATCACTGAAGCTTTCTTT.

This chain links TRBV20-1 with TRBJ1-2; 10 bases map to TRBD1. The junction had 4 bases not matched to a gene; V was cut back by 5 bases and J by 4 bases. Germline V CDR1 and CDR2: DFQATT, SNEGSKA (reference sequence). The CDR3 length is 13 residues. The CDR3 DNA follows: TGCAGTGCTCCTCGGACAGGGGGCTATGGCTACACCTTC. It is translated as CSAPRTGGYGYTF.

This clonotype has ten or more counts. V is TRBV7-3 and J is TRBJ1-2; perhaps TRBD1 as D (5 bases). V was clipped by 0 bases and J by 4 bases, with 6 bases between them. Germline V gene data show CDR1 as SGHTA and CDR2 as FQGTGA. CDR3 size: 13 residues. This CDR3 is CASSLTRVYGYTF. In DNA, the CDR3 is TGTGCCAGCAGCTTAACCAGGGTCTATGGCTACACCTTC.

This clonotype was counted only a few times. The V gene is TRBV27, the J gene TRBJ2-4; maybe TRBD1 (7 bases). The V gene's germline CDR1 is MNHEY and CDR2 SMNVEV (reference sequence). The CDR3 consists of 15 residues. V was trimmed by 4 bases and J by 0 bases, leaving 10 bases between them. The CDR3: CASSSGGLAKNIQYF. The CDR3 nucleotides read TGTGCCAGCAGTTCAGGGGGGCTAGCCAAAAACATTCAGTACTTC.

This clonotype was found many times. The V gene is TRBV30, the J gene TRBJ2-5; 7 nucleotides line up with TRBD1. Germline V lookup: CDR1 GTSNPN, CDR2 SVGIG (reference sequence). J gave up 5 bases and V 8 bases, and 5 bases lay outside the gene matches. This CDR3 region has 11 residues. This CDR3 reads CASGQEETQYF. As DNA, the CDR3 is TGTGCCAGCGGACAGGAGGAGACCCAGTACTTC.

In its sample, this clonotype was seen many times. The chain couples TRBV5-1 to TRBJ2-3, with 9 bases matching TRBD1. The CDR3 loop spans 16 amino acids. Germline trimming cut 1 base from V and 4 bases from J; bases unmatched to any gene: 7. Germline values: CDR1 SGHRS, CDR2 YFSETQ. CDR3 bases: TGCGCCAGCAGCTTGTCCCCGGGACAGGGTTCAGATACGCAGTATTTT. The encoded protein is CASSLSPGQGSDTQYF.

This clonotype was detected many times. The rearrangement uses TRBV11-3 and TRBJ2-5, with TRBD1 matching 8 bases. After removal of 5 bases from V and 4 bases from J, the junction contained 3 bases not matched to a gene. CDR3 size: 13 residues. Germline V gene data show CDR1 as SGHNT and CDR2 as YENEEA. CDR3 region: CASSPDRAETQYF. The DNA of the CDR3 is TGTGCCAGCAGCCCGGACAGGGCAGAGACCCAGTACTTC.

The rearrangement uses TRBV20-1 and TRBJ1-5, with a tentative D call TRBD1 (5 bases). The CDR3 is 16 residues long. V shed 4 bases and J shed 0 bases, with 16 bases lying between them. The germline V gene encodes CDR1 DFQATT and CDR2 SNEGSKA (reference sequence). CDR3 residues: CSATPRIGDSNQPQHF. CDR3 nucleotide sequence: TGCAGTGCTACCCCTAGGATAGGGGATAGCAATCAGCCCCAGCATTTT.

V and J are TRBV5-1 and TRBJ2-1, with D maybe TRBD2 (7 bases). The CDR3 runs to 12 residues. V shed 6 bases and J shed 12 bases, with 16 bases lying between them. Per germline, CDR1 SGHRS and CDR2 YFSETQ. The CDR3 DNA is TGCGCCAGCACCTCCGGGGGGCATGGGCAGTTCTTC. It translates to CASTSGGHGQFF.

This clonotype was observed at least ten times. This chain connects TRBV18 to TRBJ2-7; TRBD2 matches 10 bases. This CDR3 contains 15 residues. V lost 6 bases to trimming and J lost 6 bases; unmatched junction nucleotides: 11. Germline-derived CDR1 and CDR2 are KGHSH and LQKENI. The CDR3 nucleotides read TGTGCCAGCTCCTCGGAAGCGGGAGGGCGGGTCGAGCAGTACTTC. It translates to CASSSEAGGRVEQYF.

This clonotype was seen many times. V and J are TRBV20-1 and TRBJ1-5; D not certain. The CDR3 length is 13 residues. CDR1 and CDR2 (germline): DFQATT, SNEGSKA (reference sequence). V was pared by 1 base and J by 4 bases, with 8 bases between. The CDR3 nucleotides read TGCAGTGCTAGAGCGCAAGGTAATCAGCCCCAGCATTTT. This gives the protein CSARAQGNQPQHF.

This CDR3 is CASSLERTPEGTAFF. Written as DNA, the CDR3 is TGCGCCAGCAGCTTGGAAAGGACACCCGAAGGTACAGCTTTCTTT. The chain joins TRBV5-1 to TRBJ1-1; maybe TRBD1 (5 bases). The CDR3 consists of 15 residues. CDR1 is SGHRS and CDR2 is YFSETQ in the germline V gene. Trimming shortened V by 0 bases and J by 10 bases, and 19 bases separated the two germline ends.

In its sample, this clonotype was seen many times. The V and J genes are TRBV19 and TRBJ2-3; 13 bases fit TRBD2. J gave up 2 bases and V 6 bases, and 8 bases lay outside the gene matches. The length of the CDR3 is 17 residues. Germline V gene sequence: CDR1 LNHDA, CDR2 SQIVND (reference sequence). The CDR3: CASSRGLAGRLTDTQYF. CDR3 bases: TGTGCCAGTAGCCGGGGACTAGCGGGACGTCTCACAGATACGCAGTATTTT.

The chain employs TRBV12-3 or TRBV12-4 and TRBJ2-7; 8 bases fit TRBD2. Trimming cost V 5 bases and J 2 bases; bases outside gene matches: 2. The CDR3 runs to 13 residues. CDR3 nucleotides: TGTGCCAGCAGTGCGGGACTAGCCTACGAGCAGTACGTC. This encodes CASSAGLAYEQYV.

Many counts were recorded for this clonotype. V and J are TRBV19 and TRBJ1-1; D is unresolved. Trimming stripped 5 bases from V and 0 bases from J, with 7 bases between. This CDR3 is 13 amino acids long. CDR1 and CDR2 (germline): LNHDA, SQIVND (reference sequence). The CDR3 coding sequence is TGTGCCAGTAGTTTCCGGCTGAACACTGAAGCTTTCTTT. Translation gives CASSFRLNTEAFF.

This clonotype was counted at least ten times. This rearrangement joins TRBV2 to TRBJ1-1, with D perhaps matching TRBD1 (5 bases). CDR3 length equals 14 residues. Germline CDR1 reads SNHLY; CDR2 reads FYNNEI. V lost 10 bases and J 0 bases, leaving 15 bases between the germline ends. CDR3 in DNA: TGTGCCACCCGGTCGGACAACTTGAACACTGAAGCTTTCTTT. Translated: CATRSDNLNTEAFF.

This clonotype appeared a few times. This sequence joins TRBV3-1 and TRBJ1-1; weak D call: TRBD1 (6 bases). V was clipped by 3 bases and J by 3 bases, with 26 bases between them. Germline CDR1 and CDR2: LGHDT and YNNKEL (reference sequence). This CDR3 has 19 residues. Written as DNA, the CDR3 is TGTGCCAGCAGCCACACATACCGGCTGGGGTACCAGGGGTACACTGAAGCTTTCTTT. Its protein is CASSHTYRLGYQGYTEAFF.

The chain is built from TRBV6-6 and TRBJ2-1, with a weak D call TRBD1 (7 bases). Germline CDR1 is MNHNY and CDR2 is SVGAGI (reference sequence). The CDR3 is made up of 15 amino acids. The ends were cut back, 2 bases at V and 4 bases at J, with 12 bases in the middle. CDR3 protein: CASSYGQGGYNEQFF. The CDR3, as DNA: TGTGCCAGCAGTTACGGGCAGGGGGGTTACAATGAGCAGTTCTTC.